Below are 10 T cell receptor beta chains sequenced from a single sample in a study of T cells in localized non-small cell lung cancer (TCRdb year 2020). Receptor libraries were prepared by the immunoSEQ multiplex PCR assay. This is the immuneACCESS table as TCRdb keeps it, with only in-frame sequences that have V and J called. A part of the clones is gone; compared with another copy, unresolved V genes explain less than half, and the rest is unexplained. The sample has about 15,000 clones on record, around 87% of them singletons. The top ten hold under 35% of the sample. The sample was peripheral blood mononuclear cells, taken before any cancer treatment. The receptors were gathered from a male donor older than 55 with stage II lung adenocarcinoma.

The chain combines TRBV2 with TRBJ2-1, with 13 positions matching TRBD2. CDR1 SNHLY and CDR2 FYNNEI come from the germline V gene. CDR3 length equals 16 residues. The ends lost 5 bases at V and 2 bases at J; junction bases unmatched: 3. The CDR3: CASSSGLAGAYNEQFF. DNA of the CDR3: TGTGCCAGCAGTTCCGGACTAGCGGGAGCCTACAATGAGCAGTTCTTC.

CDR3 sequence: CASSLTPPGELFF. The CDR3 bases are TGTGCCAGCAGCCTCACCCCGCCCGGGGAGCTGTTTTTT. The chain recombines TRBV11-3 with TRBJ2-2; D gene unclear. V was pared by 5 bases and J by 6 bases, with 10 bases between. CDR3 length: 13 amino acids. The V gene's germline CDR1 is SGHNT and CDR2 YENEEA.

The CDR3 is CASRRDRGYEQYF. In DNA form, the CDR3 reads TGCGCCAGCCGCCGGGACAGGGGGTATGAGCAGTACTTC. The chain is built from TRBV5-1 and TRBJ2-7, with TRBD1 matching 11 bases. Germline V gene sequence: CDR1 SGHRS, CDR2 YFSETQ. V gave up 7 bases and J gave up 7 bases; unmatched junction bases: 7. This CDR3 region has 13 residues. Complete variable domain (other parts from reference TRBV5-1 and TRBJ2-7): KAGVTQTPRYLIKTRGQQVTLSCSPISGHRSVSWYQQTPGQGLQFLFEYFSETQRNKGNFPGRFSGRQFSNSRSEMNVSTLELGDSALYLCASRRDRGYEQYFGPGTRLTVT.

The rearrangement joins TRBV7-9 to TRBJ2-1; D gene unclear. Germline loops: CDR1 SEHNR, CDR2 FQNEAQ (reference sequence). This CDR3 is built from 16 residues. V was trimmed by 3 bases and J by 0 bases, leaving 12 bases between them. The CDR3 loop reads CASSFPKESSYNEQFF. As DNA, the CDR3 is TGTGCCAGCAGCTTCCCGAAGGAGAGCTCCTACAATGAGCAGTTCTTC.

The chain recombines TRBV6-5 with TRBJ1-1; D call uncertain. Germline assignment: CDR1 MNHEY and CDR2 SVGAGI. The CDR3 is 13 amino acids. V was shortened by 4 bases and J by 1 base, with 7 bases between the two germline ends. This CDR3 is CASSLNRNTEAFF. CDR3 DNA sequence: TGTGCCAGCAGTTTGAACCGGAACACTGAAGCTTTCTTT.

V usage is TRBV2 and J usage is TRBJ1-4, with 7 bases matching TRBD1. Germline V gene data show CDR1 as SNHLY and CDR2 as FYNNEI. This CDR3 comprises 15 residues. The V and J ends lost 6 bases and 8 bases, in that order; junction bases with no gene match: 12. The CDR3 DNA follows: TGTGCCAGCAGCGCCCACCGGGACAGAAACGAAAAACTGTTTTTT. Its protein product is CASSAHRDRNEKLFF.

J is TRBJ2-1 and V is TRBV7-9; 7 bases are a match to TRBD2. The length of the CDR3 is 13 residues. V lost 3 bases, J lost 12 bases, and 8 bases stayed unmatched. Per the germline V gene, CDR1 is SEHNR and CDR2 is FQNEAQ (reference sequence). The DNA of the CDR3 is TGTGCCAGCAGCTTGGAGGGAGGGGACCCGCAGTTCTTC. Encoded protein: CASSLEGGDPQFF.

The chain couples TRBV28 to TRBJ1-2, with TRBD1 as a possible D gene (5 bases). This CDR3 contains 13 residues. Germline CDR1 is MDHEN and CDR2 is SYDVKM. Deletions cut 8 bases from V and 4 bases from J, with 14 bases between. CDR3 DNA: TGTGCCAGCCAGAGGTATGGGACCTATGGCTACACCTTC. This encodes CASQRYGTYGYTF.

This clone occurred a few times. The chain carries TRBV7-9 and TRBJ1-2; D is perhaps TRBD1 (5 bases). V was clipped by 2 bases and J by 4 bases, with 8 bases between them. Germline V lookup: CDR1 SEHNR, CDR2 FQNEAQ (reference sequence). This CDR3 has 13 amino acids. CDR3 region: CASSLSGTYGYTF. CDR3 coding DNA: TGTGCCAGCAGCTTATCGGGGACCTATGGCTACACCTTC. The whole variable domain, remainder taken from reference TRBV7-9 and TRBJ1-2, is DTGVSQNPRHKITKRGQNVTFRCDPISEHNRLYWYRQTLGQGPEFLTYFQNEAQLEKSRLLSDRFSAERPKGSFSTLEIQRTEQGDSAMYLCASSLSGTYGYTFGSGTRLTVV.

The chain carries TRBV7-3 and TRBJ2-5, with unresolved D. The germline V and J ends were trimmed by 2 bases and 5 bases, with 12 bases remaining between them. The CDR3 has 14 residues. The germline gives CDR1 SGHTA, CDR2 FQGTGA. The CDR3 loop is CASSLSPNDETQYF. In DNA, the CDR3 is TGTGCCAGCAGCTTATCCCCTAACGACGAGACCCAGTACTTC.